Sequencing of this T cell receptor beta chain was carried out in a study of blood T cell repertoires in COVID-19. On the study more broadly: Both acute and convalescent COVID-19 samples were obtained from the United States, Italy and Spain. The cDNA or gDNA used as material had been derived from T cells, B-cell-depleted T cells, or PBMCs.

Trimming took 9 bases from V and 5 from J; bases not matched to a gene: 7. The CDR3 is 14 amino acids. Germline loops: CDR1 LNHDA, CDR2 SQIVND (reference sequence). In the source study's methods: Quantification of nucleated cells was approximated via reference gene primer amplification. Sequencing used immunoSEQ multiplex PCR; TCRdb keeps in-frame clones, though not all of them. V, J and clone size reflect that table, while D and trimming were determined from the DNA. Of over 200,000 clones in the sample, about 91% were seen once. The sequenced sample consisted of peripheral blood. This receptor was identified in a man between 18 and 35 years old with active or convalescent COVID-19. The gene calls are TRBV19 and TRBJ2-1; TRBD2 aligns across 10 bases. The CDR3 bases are TGTGCCAGCCTGCGGACTAGCGGTGACAATGAGCAGTTCTTC. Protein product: CASLRTSGDNEQFF.